A single sample gave rise to the 10 T cell receptor beta chains below, sequenced in a study of PD-1 blockade in classical Hodgkin lymphoma. TCRdb's copy holds only in-frame clones and misses some; the assay was immunoSEQ multiplex PCR. The table lists some 150,000 clones, approximately 81% of them singletons. Every patient had relapsed following autologous stem cell transplantation, and cohorts differed in brentuximab vedotin exposure. The sample in question was peripheral blood mononuclear cells (PBMCs), obtained before the second cycle of nivolumab. The receptors come from a human donor with classical Hodgkin lymphoma.

The CDR3 DNA reads as TGTGCCAGCAGTCCCCTGGGTAGCGGGAGAAGGGAGCAGTACTTC. Residues: CASSPLGSGRREQYF. This chain connects TRBV27 to TRBJ2-7, with TRBD2 matching over 9 bases. V gave up 5 bases and J gave up 7 bases; unmatched junction bases: 12. The CDR3 is 15 amino acids. In germline, CDR1 is MNHEY, CDR2 SMNVEV (reference sequence).

This clone was recorded once. The chain has TRBV5-3 and TRBJ1-4, with D perhaps TRBD1 (6 bases). TRBV5-3 is given ORF status, its function remaining uncertain. This CDR3 spans 17 amino acids. V lost 5 bases to trimming and J lost 4 bases, with 21 bases between them. The CDR3: CARRTGQRRGRNEKLFF. Written as DNA, the CDR3 is TGTGCCAGAAGGACCGGACAGCGGAGGGGCCGTAATGAAAAACTGTTTTTT.

The chain recombines TRBV7-2 with TRBJ2-7; TRBD2 matches at 10 bases. CDR3 length: 15 amino acids. The V segment lost 5 bases and the J segment 3 bases; nucleotides outside the gene matches: 7. The germline gives CDR1 SGHTA, CDR2 FQGNSA. CDR3 in amino acids: CASSLDSGGNYEQYF. The CDR3 DNA reads TGTGCCAGCAGCCTCGATAGCGGGGGGAACTACGAGCAGTACTTC.

This clone is labeled as medium-sized (0.01 to 0.1%). The chain links TRBV7-2 to TRBJ2-1; 8 bases line up with TRBD2. Germline V lookup: CDR1 SGHTA, CDR2 FQGNSA. This CDR3 spans 13 amino acids. With V trimmed by 4 bases and J by 6 bases, 2 bases remained unmatched. The CDR3 nucleotides read TGTGCCAGCAGCTGGACTAGCTCCAATGAGCAGTTCTTC. Translation gives CASSWTSSNEQFF.

About this clone itself: A junction end diverges from the germline sequence, so it may reflect a read error. The chain recombines TRBV7-7 with TRBJ2-1; 9 bases align to TRBD2. Germline-derived CDR1 and CDR2 are SSHAT and FNYEAQ (reference sequence). This CDR3 has 15 residues. CDR3 sequence (DNA): TGTGCTAGCAGCTTAGGCGGGGGGGTTTACAATGAGCAGTTCTTC. Protein: CASSLGGGVYNEQFF.

V usage is TRBV30 and J usage is TRBJ2-2, with 7 bases that match TRBD1. Germline V lookup: CDR1 GTSNPN, CDR2 SVGIG (reference sequence). CDR3 length equals 14 residues. With 4 bases clipped from V and 6 bases from J, the junction kept 8 bases outside the gene matches. CDR3 loop: CAWTPLGGSGELFF. The CDR3 DNA reads as TGTGCCTGGACCCCGTTAGGGGGCTCCGGGGAGCTGTTTTTT. Together with reference TRBV30 and TRBJ2-2, the CDR3 gives the full variable domain: SQTIHQWPATLVQPVGSPLSLECTVEGTSNPNLYWYRQAAGRGLQLLFYSVGIGQISSEVPQNLSASRPQDRQFILSSKKLLLSDSGFYLCAWTPLGGSGELFFGEGSRLTVL.

Many counts were recorded for this clone. Other DNA sequences in this specimen translate into the identical CDR3. The chain couples TRBV7-2 to TRBJ1-1, with D tentatively TRBD1 (6 bases). Germline loops: CDR1 SGHTA, CDR2 FQGNSA. V shed 1 base and J shed 1 base, with 7 bases lying between them. The CDR3 runs 14 residues. The DNA for the CDR3 is TGTGCCAGCAGCTTAGAGGGGGGGAACACTGAAGCTTTCTTT. Residues: CASSLEGGNTEAFF.

The table lists this clone with a count of one. This chain links TRBV18 with TRBJ1-1; possible D gene TRBD1, 6 bases. This CDR3 is 16 amino acids long. Germline lookup yields CDR1 KGHSH and CDR2 LQKENI. Trimming pared 3 bases from V and 1 base from J, leaving 15 bases between. The CDR3 region has the DNA TGTGCCAGCTCACCCCTCCCGGAGGGGGGGAACACTGAAGCTTTCTTT. Encoded protein: CASSPLPEGGNTEAFF. Based on the CDR3 plus reference TRBV18 and TRBJ1-1, the full variable domain is NAGVMQNPRHLVRRRGQEARLRCSPMKGHSHVYWYRQLPEEGLKFMVYLQKENIIDESGMPKERFSAEFPKEGPSILRIQQVVRGDSAAYFCASSPLPEGGNTEAFFGQGTRLTVV.

The chain is built from TRBV20-1 and TRBJ2-5; D gene unclear. The V gene lost 4 bases and the J gene lost 7 bases, with 10 bases spanning the gap. Germline V lookup: CDR1 DFQATT, CDR2 SNEGSKA (reference sequence). This CDR3 region has 11 residues. The CDR3 loop reads CSAMGSGTQYF. In DNA form, the CDR3 reads TGCAGTGCTATGGGGTCGGGGACCCAGTACTTC.

This clone was counted once. This chain connects TRBV4-1 to TRBJ2-7; 16 bases line up with TRBD2. The CDR3 has 18 amino acids. From germline, CDR1 is MGHRA and CDR2 YSYEKL. With V trimmed by 0 bases and J by 3 bases, 5 bases remained unmatched. The CDR3 spells CASSQDQGLAGGYYEQYF. The CDR3 DNA sequence: TGCGCCAGCAGCCAAGATCAGGGACTAGCGGGGGGGTACTACGAGCAGTACTTC.